The clone carrying this T cell receptor delta chain was found a few times. The antigen is undetermined. The CDR3 runs 17 residues. CDR1 TSWWSYY and CDR2 QGS come from the germline V gene. The V and J ends lost 4 bases and 1 base, in that order; junction bases with no gene match: 9. This record belongs to a study of Vδ1+ human thymocytes. Overall study findings and caveats: In the thymus, TRG and TRD repertoires looked highly polyclonal with Gaussian CDR3 lengths. Unlike peripheral blood Vdelta1+ controls, thymic delta-chain sequences included approximately 21% Vdelta2 and few Vdelta3.

RNA was extracted from the cells and then reverse transcribed. The CDR3 regions were amplified by multiplex PCR from V-gene primers to a constant-region primer. TCRdb ran CATT on the multiplex PCR reads. Found here are 54,000 or so delta-chain clones, roughly 15% of them singletons; the top ten hold roughly 0.5%. Sequencing was done on a sample of Vdelta1+ gamma-delta thymocytes from the thymus. Subset described: FACS-sorted CD3+ TCRalphabeta- TCRVdelta1+ TCRVdelta2- thymocytes. This chain links TRDV1 with TRDJ1; 10 bases fit TRDD3. The receptor was derived from a boy in the first two years of life who had congenital heart surgery. The CDR3 coding sequence is TGTGCTCTTGGGGTCGATGGGGGATACTTGACCACCGATAAACTCATCTTT. Its protein product is CALGVDGGYLTTDKLIF.